The rows below give T cell receptor beta chains drawn from one sample of a study of T cells in Graves' hyperthyroidism and ophthalmopathy. TCRdb itself ran the multiplex PCR reads through MiXCR, one entry per CDR3 protein. Among approximately 560,000 distinct CDR3 sequences listed, around 42% were seen once. The sequencing sample was made of peripheral blood or thyroid tissue (not recorded which). The receptors shown here come from a young woman with Graves' hyperthyroidism. CDR3s include the opening cysteine and the closing phenylalanine or tryptophan. The D gene is left open where the match is weak. Clone size appears in some rows only: once, few, many, or a class for an expanded clone.

cdr3_aa | cdr3_nt | clone_size | cdr3_length | j_call | v_call | d_call
CASSQSGGEPSEEQYF | TGTGCCAGCAGCCAATCTGGCGGGGAACCCTCGGAGGAGCAGTACTTC | few | 16 | TRBJ2-7 | TRBV7-2 | .
CASSLQGASNQPQHF | TGTGCCAGCAGCTTACAGGGGGCGAGCAATCAGCCCCAGCATTTT | many | 15 | TRBJ1-5 | TRBV7-8 | TRBD1
CSARAPRGYTEAFF | TGCAGCGCCCGGGCCCCCCGGGGGTACACTGAAGCTTTCTTT | . | 14 | TRBJ1-1 | TRBV29-1 | .
CASSRLAAETQYF | TGTGCCAGCAGTAGACTAGCGGCTGAGACCCAGTACTTC | . | 13 | TRBJ2-5 | TRBV7-9 | TRBD2
CASSPFGAGELFF | TGTGCCAGCAGCCCGTTTGGGGCCGGGGAGCTGTTTTTT | . | 13 | TRBJ2-2 | TRBV11-2 | .
CASSYSKGHSRTLHF | TGTGCCAGCAGTTACTCGAAGGGACATTCGAGAACCCTCCACTTT | . | 15 | TRBJ1-6 | TRBV6-5 | .
CASTGGRAGNQPQHF | TGTGCCAGTACCGGGGGGAGGGCGGGCAATCAGCCCCAGCATTTT | . | 15 | TRBJ1-5 | TRBV19 | .
CSAPGMREKDEQYF | TGCAGTGCCCCAGGTATGCGGGAGAAGGACGAGCAGTACTTC | . | 14 | TRBJ2-7 | TRBV20-1 | TRBD2
CATGDRKLFF | TGTGCCACCGGGGACAGGAAACTGTTTTTT | . | 10 | TRBJ1-4 | TRBV15 | TRBD1
CASSRGLLTLNTEAFF | TGTGCCAGCAGTCGGGGACTTCTAACCCTGAACACTGAAGCTTTCTTT | . | 16 | TRBJ1-1 | TRBV25-1 | .
CATSERTVNTEAFF | TGTGCCACCAGTGAACGGACGGTGAACACTGAAGCTTTCTTT | . | 14 | TRBJ1-1 | TRBV24-1 | .
CASSFRPGDREKLFF | TGTGCCAGCAGCTTCCGGCCGGGGGACCGAGAAAAACTGTTTTTT | . | 15 | TRBJ1-4 | TRBV7-2 | .
CASRKTGGEKLFF | TGTGCCAGCAGGAAGACAGGGGGCGAAAAACTGTTTTTT | . | 13 | TRBJ1-4 | TRBV6-1 | TRBD1
CASSEFRVRGGTEAFF | TGTGCCAGCAGTGAATTTCGGGTACGGGGTGGCACTGAAGCTTTCTTT | few | 16 | TRBJ1-1 | TRBV6-1 | .
CASTSDRAQETQYF | TGTGCCAGCACCTCCGACAGGGCACAAGAGACCCAGTACTTC | . | 14 | TRBJ2-5 | TRBV2 | TRBD1
CASSLVPRPYSNQPQHF | TGTGCCAGCAGCTTGGTGCCCCGACCATATAGCAATCAGCCCCAGCATTTT | few | 17 | TRBJ1-5 | TRBV7-9 | .
CSARDSVGVSYEQYF | TGCAGTGCTAGAGACTCGGTAGGGGTTTCCTACGAGCAGTACTTC | . | 15 | TRBJ2-7 | TRBV20-1 | .
CSAPLSDTQYF | TGCAGTGCTCCTCTCTCAGATACGCAGTATTTT | . | 11 | TRBJ2-3 | TRBV20-1 | .
CASSDSDRVYGNTIYF | TGTGCCAGCAGCGACTCTGACAGGGTCTATGGAAACACCATATATTTT | . | 16 | TRBJ1-3 | TRBV6-4 | TRBD1
CSASPRDRVDQPQHF | TGCAGTGCTAGTCCCCGGGACAGGGTAGATCAGCCCCAGCATTTT | few | 15 | TRBJ1-5 | TRBV20-1 | TRBD1
CASSLPGTGHTGELFF | TGTGCCAGCAGCTTGCCCGGGACAGGGCACACCGGGGAGCTGTTTTTT | few | 16 | TRBJ2-2 | TRBV7-2 | TRBD1
CASTRGILGEQYF | TGTGCCAGCACCAGGGGGATACTTGGCGAGCAGTACTTC | few | 13 | TRBJ2-7 | TRBV2 | TRBD1
CASRRTSGSGELFF | TGTGCCAGCAGACGGACTAGCGGATCCGGGGAGCTGTTTTTT | . | 14 | TRBJ2-2 | TRBV6-2/TRBV6-3 | TRBD2
CASSPGNSQETQYF | TGTGCCAGCAGCCCTGGCAACTCACAGGAGACCCAGTACTTC | . | 14 | TRBJ2-5 | TRBV5-5 | .
CSARANPSSYNSPLHF | TGCAGTGCTAGGGCGAATCCGAGCTCCTATAATTCACCCCTCCACTTT | . | 16 | TRBJ1-6 | TRBV20-1 | .
CASSVGRERTGELFF | TGTGCCAGCAGCGTAGGGCGGGAGCGGACCGGGGAGCTGTTTTTT | few | 15 | TRBJ2-2 | TRBV9 | TRBD2
CASTRLAVGSPLHF | TGTGCCAGCACGAGACTAGCGGTTGGATCACCCCTCCACTTT | once | 14 | TRBJ1-6 | TRBV2 | .
CASSGRPYRNTIYF | TGTGCCAGCAGCGGGAGGCCCTACAGAAACACCATATATTTT | . | 14 | TRBJ1-3 | TRBV7-9 | .
CATSLSKDTEAFF | TGTGCCACCAGCCTCTCGAAGGACACTGAAGCTTTCTTT | . | 13 | TRBJ1-1 | TRBV10-3 | .
CAWSVSGRAYEQYF | TGTGCCTGGAGTGTGAGCGGGAGGGCGTACGAGCAGTACTTC | . | 14 | TRBJ2-7 | TRBV24-1 | TRBD2
CASEGAPNTEAFF | TGTGCCAGCGAGGGGGCTCCCAACACTGAAGCTTTCTTT | . | 13 | TRBJ1-1 | TRBV2 | TRBD1
CSVRGEKLFF | TGCAGCGTTAGGGGTGAAAAACTGTTTTTT | . | 10 | TRBJ1-4 | TRBV29-1 | .
CASSPPQRSYTF | TGTGCCAGCAGCCCACCCCAACGATCCTACACCTTC | many | 12 | TRBJ1-2 | TRBV7-9 | .
CASSFADKDHEQYF | TGTGCCAGCAGTTTTGCGGACAAGGACCACGAGCAGTACTTC | . | 14 | TRBJ2-7 | TRBV12-3/TRBV12-4 | .
CAIINPTGSGNTIYF | TGTGCCATCATCAATCCGACAGGGAGTGGAAACACCATATATTTT | many | 15 | TRBJ1-3 | TRBV10-3 | TRBD1
CASSQELGRPSDQPQHF | TGTGCCAGCAGCCAAGAGTTGGGCAGGCCCTCAGATCAGCCCCAGCATTTT | . | 17 | TRBJ1-5 | TRBV2 | .
CAGGRGQETQYF | TGTGCCGGCGGGAGGGGGCAAGAGACCCAGTACTTC | once | 12 | TRBJ2-5 | TRBV7-6 | TRBD2
CASSLQPSLNTEAFF | TGTGCCAGCAGCTTACAACCCTCGCTGAACACTGAAGCTTTCTTT | . | 15 | TRBJ1-1 | TRBV7-9 | .
CASTPSGTANEKLFF | TGTGCCAGCACTCCTAGCGGGACAGCAAATGAAAAACTGTTTTTT | few | 15 | TRBJ1-4 | TRBV12-3/TRBV12-4 | TRBD1
CASSVVGSGETQYF | TGTGCCAGCAGCGTAGTCGGTTCGGGGGAGACCCAGTACTTC | few | 14 | TRBJ2-5 | TRBV9 | .
CASSLKGSYEQYF | TGTGCCAGCAGCTTGAAAGGTTCCTACGAGCAGTACTTC | many | 13 | TRBJ2-7 | TRBV7-9 | .
CASRGSNWSREQYF | TGTGCCAGCAGGGGCTCGAACTGGTCTAGGGAGCAGTACTTC | . | 14 | TRBJ2-7 | TRBV7-9 | .
CSANRGQTYEQYF | TGCAGTGCTAACCGGGGACAGACCTACGAGCAGTACTTC | many | 13 | TRBJ2-7 | TRBV20-1 | TRBD1
CASSPRGSGRYEQYF | TGTGCCAGTAGTCCCCGTGGTAGCGGGAGATACGAGCAGTACTTC | few | 15 | TRBJ2-7 | TRBV19 | TRBD2
CASSPSGGDTQYF | TGTGCCAGCAGCCCTAGTGGGGGGGACACCCAGTACTTC | once | 13 | TRBJ2-5 | TRBV9 | TRBD2
CSATGAYEKYF | TGCAGTGCTACGGGGGCCTACGAGAAGTACTTC | . | 11 | TRBJ2-7 | TRBV20-1 | .
CASIRFSGAAGYEQYF | TGTGCCAGCATCAGATTTAGCGGGGCGGCCGGCTACGAGCAGTACTTC | few | 16 | TRBJ2-7 | TRBV7-9 | TRBD2
CATRLAPNTGELFF | TGTGCCACCAGACTAGCGCCGAACACCGGGGAGCTGTTTTTT | many | 14 | TRBJ2-2 | TRBV2 | TRBD2
CASLASANTGELFF | TGTGCCAGCTTGGCCAGCGCGAACACCGGGGAGCTGTTTTTT | . | 14 | TRBJ2-2 | TRBV15 | .